The following is a T cell receptor (beta chain) sequence with its context. V was shortened by 1 base and J by 1 base, with 12 bases between the two germline ends. The CDR3 covers 15 residues. The germline gives CDR1 SGHRS, CDR2 YFSETQ. Authors' processing steps: Reference gene primers were amplified, and this amplification served to estimate nucleated cell counts. TCRdb's copy holds only in-frame clones and misses some; the assay was immunoSEQ multiplex PCR. V and J calls and clone size are those listed in that table; D and trimming were worked out from the DNA. Of approximately 340,000 clones listed, about 86% were seen once; the top ten hold almost 3%. This specimen comes from a study of blood T cell repertoires in COVID-19. At the level of the study: Acute and convalescent COVID-19 samples came from the United States, Italy and Spain. The analysed material was cDNA or gDNA that came from T cells, B-cell-depleted T cells, or PBMCs.

The chain recombines TRBV5-1 with TRBJ2-7; D uncertain. This receptor was taken from a man aged 25 to 45 with active or convalescent COVID-19. Specimen: peripheral blood. CDR3 DNA sequence: TGCGCCAGCAGCTTGCTGGGTGGAGCTTCCTACGAGCAGTACTTC. This gives the protein CASSLLGGASYEQYF.